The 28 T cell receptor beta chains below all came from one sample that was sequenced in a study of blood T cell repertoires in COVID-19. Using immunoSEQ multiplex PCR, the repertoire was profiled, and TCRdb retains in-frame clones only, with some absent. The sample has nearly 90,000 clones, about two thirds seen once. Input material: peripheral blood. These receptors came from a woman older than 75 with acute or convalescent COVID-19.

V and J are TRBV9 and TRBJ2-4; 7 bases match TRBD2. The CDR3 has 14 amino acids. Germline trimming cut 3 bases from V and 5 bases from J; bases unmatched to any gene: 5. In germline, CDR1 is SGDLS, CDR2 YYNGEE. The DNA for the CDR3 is TGTGCCAGCAGCGAGAGGGCGGGGGAAAACATTCAGTACTTC. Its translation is CASSERAGENIQYF.

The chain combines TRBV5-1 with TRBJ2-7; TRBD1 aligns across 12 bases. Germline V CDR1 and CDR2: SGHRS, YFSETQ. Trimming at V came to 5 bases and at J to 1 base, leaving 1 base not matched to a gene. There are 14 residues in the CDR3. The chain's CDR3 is CASRGQGASYEQYF. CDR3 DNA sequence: TGCGCCAGCAGGGGACAGGGGGCATCCTACGAGCAGTACTTC.

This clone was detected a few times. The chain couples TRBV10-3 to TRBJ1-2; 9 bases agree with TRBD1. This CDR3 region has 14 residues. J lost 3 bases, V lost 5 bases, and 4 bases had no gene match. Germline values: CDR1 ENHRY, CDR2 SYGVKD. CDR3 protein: CAISRQGGYYGYTF. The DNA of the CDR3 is TGTGCCATCAGTCGACAGGGGGGATACTATGGCTACACCTTC.

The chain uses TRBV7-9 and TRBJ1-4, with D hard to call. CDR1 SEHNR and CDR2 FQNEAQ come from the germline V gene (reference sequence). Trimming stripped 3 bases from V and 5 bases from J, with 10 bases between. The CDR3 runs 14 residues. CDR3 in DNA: TGTGCCAGCAGCTTCTCCGGGAGGAATGAAAAACTGTTTTTT. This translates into CASSFSGRNEKLFF.

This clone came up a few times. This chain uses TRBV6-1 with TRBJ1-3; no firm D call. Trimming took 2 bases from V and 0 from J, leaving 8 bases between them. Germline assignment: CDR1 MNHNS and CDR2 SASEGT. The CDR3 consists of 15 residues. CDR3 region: CASSEMLYSGNTIYF. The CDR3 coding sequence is TGTGCCAGCAGTGAAATGTTATACTCTGGAAACACCATATATTTT.

CDR3: CASSVGGDSNQPQHF. In DNA form, the CDR3 reads TGTGCCAGCAGCGTAGGAGGTGATAGCAATCAGCCCCAGCATTTT. This sequence joins TRBV9 and TRBJ1-5; D unresolved. V lost 0 bases and J lost 0, with 7 bases in between. The CDR3 is 15 residues long. Germline CDR1 SGDLS, CDR2 YYNGEE.

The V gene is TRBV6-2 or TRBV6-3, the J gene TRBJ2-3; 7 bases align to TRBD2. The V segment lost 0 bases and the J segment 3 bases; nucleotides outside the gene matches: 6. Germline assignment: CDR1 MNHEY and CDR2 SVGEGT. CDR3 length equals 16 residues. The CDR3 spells CASSYSRGGGTDTQYF. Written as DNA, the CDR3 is TGTGCCAGCAGTTACTCGAGAGGCGGGGGAACAGATACGCAGTATTTT.

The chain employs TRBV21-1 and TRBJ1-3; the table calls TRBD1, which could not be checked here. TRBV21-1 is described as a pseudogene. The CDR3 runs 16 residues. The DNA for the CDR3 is TGTGCCAGCACATCCCCCAAGACAGGGTCCCAGGGCACCATATATTTT. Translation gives CASTSPKTGSQGTIYF.

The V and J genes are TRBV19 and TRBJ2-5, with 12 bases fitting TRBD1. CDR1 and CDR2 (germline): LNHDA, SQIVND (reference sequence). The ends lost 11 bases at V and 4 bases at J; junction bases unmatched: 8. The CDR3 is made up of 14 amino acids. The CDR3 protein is CASRDRGRAETQYF. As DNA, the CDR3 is TGTGCCTCTCGGGACAGGGGGCGCGCAGAGACCCAGTACTTC.

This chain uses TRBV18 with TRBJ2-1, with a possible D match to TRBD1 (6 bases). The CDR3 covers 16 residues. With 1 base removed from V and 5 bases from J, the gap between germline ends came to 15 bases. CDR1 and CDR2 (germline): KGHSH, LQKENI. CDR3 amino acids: CASSPRLAGDDNEQFF. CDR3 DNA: TGTGCCAGCTCACCACGGCTGGCAGGGGATGACAATGAGCAGTTCTTC.

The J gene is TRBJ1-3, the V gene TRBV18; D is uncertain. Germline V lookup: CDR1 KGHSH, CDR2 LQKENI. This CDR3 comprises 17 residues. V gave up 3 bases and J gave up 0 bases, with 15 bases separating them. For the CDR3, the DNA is TGTGCCAGCTCACCGGAGTCGAGCCGGTTCTCTGGAAACACCATATATTTT. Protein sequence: CASSPESSRFSGNTIYF.

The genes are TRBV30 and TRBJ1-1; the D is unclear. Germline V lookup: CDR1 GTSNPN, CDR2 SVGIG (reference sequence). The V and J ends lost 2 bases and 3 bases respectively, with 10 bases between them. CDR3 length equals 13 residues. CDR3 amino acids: CAWSFQKYTEAFF. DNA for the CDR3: TGTGCCTGGAGTTTTCAGAAATACACTGAAGCTTTCTTT. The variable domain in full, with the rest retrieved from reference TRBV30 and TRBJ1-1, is SQTIHQWPATLVQPVGSPLSLECTVEGTSNPNLYWYRQAAGRGLQLLFYSVGIGQISSEVPQNLSASRPQDRQFILSSKKLLLSDSGFYLCAWSFQKYTEAFFGQGTRLTVV.

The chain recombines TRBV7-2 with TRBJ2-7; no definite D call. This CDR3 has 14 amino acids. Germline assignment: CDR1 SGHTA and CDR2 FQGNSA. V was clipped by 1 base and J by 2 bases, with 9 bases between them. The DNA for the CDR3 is TGTGCCAGCAGCTTAGGCAGGTCCGCCTACGAGCAGTACTTC. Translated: CASSLGRSAYEQYF. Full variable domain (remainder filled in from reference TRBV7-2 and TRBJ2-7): GAGVSQSPSNKVTEKGKDVELRCDPISGHTALYWYRQSLGQGLEFLIYFQGNSAPDKSGLPSDRFSAERTGGSVSTLTIQRTQQEDSAVYLCASSLGRSAYEQYFGPGTRLTVT.

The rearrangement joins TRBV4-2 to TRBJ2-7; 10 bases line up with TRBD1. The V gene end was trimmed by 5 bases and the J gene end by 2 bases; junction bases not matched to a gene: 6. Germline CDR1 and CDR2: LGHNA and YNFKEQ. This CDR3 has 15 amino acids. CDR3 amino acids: CASSRGTGDPYEQYF. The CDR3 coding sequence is TGTGCCAGCAGCAGGGGGACAGGGGATCCCTACGAGCAGTACTTC.

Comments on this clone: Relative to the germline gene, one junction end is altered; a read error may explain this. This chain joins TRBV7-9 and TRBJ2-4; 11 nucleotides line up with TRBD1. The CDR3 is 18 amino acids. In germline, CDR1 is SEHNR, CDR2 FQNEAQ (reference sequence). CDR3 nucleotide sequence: TGTGCCAGCAGTTTAGGGACAGGGGGTCCGGGGGCCAAAAACATTCAGTACTTC. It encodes CASSLGTGGPGAKNIQYF. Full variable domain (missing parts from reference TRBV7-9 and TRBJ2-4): DTGVSQNPRHKITKRGQNVTFRCDPISEHNRLYWYRQTLGQGPEFLTYFQNEAQLEKSRLLSDRFSAERPKGSFSTLEIQRTEQGDSAMYLCASSLGTGGPGAKNIQYFGAGTRLSVL.

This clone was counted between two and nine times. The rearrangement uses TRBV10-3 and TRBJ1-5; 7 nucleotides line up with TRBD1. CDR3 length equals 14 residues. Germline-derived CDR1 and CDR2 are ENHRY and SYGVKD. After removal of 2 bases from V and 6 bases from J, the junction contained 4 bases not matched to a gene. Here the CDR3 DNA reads TGTGCCATCAGTGAGGCGACAGGGACTCAGCCCCAGCATTTT. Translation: CAISEATGTQPQHF.

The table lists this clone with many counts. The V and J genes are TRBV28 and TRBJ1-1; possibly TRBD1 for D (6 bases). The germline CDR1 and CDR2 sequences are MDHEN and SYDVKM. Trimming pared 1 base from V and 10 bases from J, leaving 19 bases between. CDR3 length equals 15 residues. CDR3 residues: CASSLSRGGTSAAFF. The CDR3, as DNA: TGTGCCAGCAGTTTATCCAGGGGCGGCACTTCTGCAGCTTTCTTT.

The CDR3 spells CASSTGTGWHQPQHF. The CDR3 DNA is TGTGCCAGCAGCACGGGGACAGGGTGGCATCAGCCCCAGCATTTT. The rearrangement uses TRBV7-6 and TRBJ1-5; 9 bases align to TRBD1. J gave up 5 bases and V 5 bases, and 7 bases lay outside the gene matches. Germline CDR1 and CDR2: SGHVS and FNYEAQ. This CDR3 region has 15 residues.

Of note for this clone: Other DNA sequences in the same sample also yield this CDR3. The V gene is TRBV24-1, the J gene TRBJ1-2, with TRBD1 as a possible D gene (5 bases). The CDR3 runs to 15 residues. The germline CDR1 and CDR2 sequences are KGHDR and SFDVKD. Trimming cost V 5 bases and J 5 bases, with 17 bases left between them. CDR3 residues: CATSGGNGRDYGYTF. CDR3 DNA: TGTGCCACCAGTGGGGGGAACGGGAGAGATTATGGCTACACCTTC.

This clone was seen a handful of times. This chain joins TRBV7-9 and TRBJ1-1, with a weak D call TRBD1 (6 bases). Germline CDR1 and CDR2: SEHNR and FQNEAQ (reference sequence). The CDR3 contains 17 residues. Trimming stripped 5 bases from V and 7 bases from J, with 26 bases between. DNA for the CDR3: TGTGCCAGCAGCCCACCAGGGGCGCGACGTTTTAAAAATGAAGCTTTCTTT. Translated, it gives CASSPPGARRFKNEAFF.

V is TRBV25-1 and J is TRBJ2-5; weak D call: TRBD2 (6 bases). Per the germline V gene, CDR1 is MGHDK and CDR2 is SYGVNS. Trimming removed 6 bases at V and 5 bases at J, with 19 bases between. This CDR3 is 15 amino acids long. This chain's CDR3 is CASSPGTYFWETQYF. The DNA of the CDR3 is TGTGCCAGCAGCCCGGGGACTTACTTTTGGGAGACCCAGTACTTC.

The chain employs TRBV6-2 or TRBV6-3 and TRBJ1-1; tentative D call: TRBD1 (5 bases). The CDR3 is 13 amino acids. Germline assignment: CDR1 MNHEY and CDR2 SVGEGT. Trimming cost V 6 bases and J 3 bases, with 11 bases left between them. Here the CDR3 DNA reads TGTGCCAGCAGCTTTTTAGGGGACACTGAAGCTTTCTTT. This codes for CASSFLGDTEAFF.

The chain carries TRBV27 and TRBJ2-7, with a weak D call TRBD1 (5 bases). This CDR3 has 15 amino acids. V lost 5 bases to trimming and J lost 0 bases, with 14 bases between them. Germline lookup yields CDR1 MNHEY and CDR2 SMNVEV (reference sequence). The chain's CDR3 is CASSPRTLASYEQYF. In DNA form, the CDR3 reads TGTGCCAGCAGTCCAAGGACACTTGCCTCCTACGAGCAGTACTTC.

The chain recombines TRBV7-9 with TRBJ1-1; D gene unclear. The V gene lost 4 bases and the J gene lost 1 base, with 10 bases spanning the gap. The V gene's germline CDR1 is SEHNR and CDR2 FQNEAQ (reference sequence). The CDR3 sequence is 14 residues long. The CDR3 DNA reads TGTGCCAGCAGCTATTCGGGAGAGAACACTGAAGCTTTCTTT. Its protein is CASSYSGENTEAFF.

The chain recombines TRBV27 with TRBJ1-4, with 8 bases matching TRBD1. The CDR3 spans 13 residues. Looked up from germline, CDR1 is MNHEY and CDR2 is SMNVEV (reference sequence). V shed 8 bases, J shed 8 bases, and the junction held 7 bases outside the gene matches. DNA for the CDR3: TGTGCCAGCGGACGACAGGGGAGCGAAAAACTGTTTTTT. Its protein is CASGRQGSEKLFF.

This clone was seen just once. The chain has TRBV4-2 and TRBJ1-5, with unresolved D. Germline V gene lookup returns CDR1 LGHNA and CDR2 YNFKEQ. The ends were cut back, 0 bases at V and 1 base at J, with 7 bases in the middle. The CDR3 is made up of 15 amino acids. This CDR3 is CASSQDSSSNQPQHF. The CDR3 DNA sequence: TGTGCCAGCAGCCAAGACTCTTCCAGCAATCAGCCCCAGCATTTT.

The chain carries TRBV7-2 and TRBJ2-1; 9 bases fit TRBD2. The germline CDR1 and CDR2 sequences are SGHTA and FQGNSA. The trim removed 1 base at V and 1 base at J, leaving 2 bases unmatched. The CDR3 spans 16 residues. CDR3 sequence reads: CASSLEAGGSYNEQFF. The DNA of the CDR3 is TGTGCCAGCAGCTTAGAAGCGGGGGGTTCCTACAATGAGCAGTTCTTC. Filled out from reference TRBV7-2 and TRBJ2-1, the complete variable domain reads GAGVSQSPSNKVTEKGKDVELRCDPISGHTALYWYRQSLGQGLEFLIYFQGNSAPDKSGLPSDRFSAERTGGSVSTLTIQRTQQEDSAVYLCASSLEAGGSYNEQFFGPGTRLTVL.

This CDR3 reads CASSTNREEAFF. As DNA, the CDR3 is TGTGCCAGCTCAACAAACAGGGAGGAAGCTTTCTTT. J is TRBJ1-1 and V is TRBV18; maybe TRBD1 (6 bases). V shed 5 bases and J shed 8 bases, with 12 bases lying between them. This CDR3 comprises 12 residues. Germline-derived CDR1 and CDR2 are KGHSH and LQKENI.